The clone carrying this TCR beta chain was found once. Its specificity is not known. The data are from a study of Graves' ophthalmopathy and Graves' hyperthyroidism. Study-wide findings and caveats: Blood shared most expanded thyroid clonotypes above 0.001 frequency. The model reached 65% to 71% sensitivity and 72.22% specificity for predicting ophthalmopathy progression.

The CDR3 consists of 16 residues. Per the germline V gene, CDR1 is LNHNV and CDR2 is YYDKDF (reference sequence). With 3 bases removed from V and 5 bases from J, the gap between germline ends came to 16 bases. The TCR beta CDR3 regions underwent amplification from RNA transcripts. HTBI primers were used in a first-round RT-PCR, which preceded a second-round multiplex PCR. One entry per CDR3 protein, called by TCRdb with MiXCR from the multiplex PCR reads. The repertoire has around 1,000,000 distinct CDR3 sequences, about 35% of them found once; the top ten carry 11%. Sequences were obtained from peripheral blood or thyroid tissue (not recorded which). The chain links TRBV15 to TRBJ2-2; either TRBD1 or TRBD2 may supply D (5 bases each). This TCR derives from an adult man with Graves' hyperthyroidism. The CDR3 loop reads CATSSDRDLETGELFF. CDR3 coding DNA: TGTGCCACCAGCAGTGACCGGGACCTCGAAACCGGGGAGCTGTTTTTT. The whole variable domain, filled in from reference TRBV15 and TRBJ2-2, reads DAMVIQNPRYQVTQFGKPVTLSCSQTLNHNVMYWYQQKSSQAPKLLFHYYDKDFNNEADTPDNFQSRRPNTSFCFLDIRSPGLGDTAMYLCATSSDRDLETGELFFGEGSRLTVL.